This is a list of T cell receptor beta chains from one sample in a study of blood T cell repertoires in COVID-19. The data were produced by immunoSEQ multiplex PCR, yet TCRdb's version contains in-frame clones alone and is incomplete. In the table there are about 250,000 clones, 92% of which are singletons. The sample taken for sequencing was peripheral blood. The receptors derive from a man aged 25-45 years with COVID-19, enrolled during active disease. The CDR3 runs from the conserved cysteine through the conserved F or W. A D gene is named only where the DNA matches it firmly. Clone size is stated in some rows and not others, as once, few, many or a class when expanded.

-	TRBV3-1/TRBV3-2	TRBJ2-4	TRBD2	CASSLGGENIQYF	TGTGCCAGCAGCCTGGGGGGGGAAAACATTCAGTACTTC
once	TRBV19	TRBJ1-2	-	CASPSGRGLDGYTF	TGTGCCAGTCCCTCTGGCAGGGGTTTGGACGGCTACACCTTC
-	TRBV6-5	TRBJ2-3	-	CASQQLGAGDTQYF	TGTGCCAGCCAACAGTTAGGGGCCGGAGATACGCAGTATTTT
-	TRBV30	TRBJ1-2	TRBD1	CAWRIQPGQGSYGYTF	TGTGCCTGGAGGATCCAACCCGGACAGGGAAGCTATGGCTACACCTTC
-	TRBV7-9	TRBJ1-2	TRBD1	CASSLQDRVYGYTF	TGTGCCAGCAGCTTACAAGACAGGGTCTATGGCTACACCTTC
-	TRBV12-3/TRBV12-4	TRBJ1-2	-	CASSRGDYGYTF	TGTGCCAGCAGTCGCGGCGACTATGGCTACACCTTC
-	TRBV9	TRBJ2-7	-	CASSGPGVSSYEQYF	TGTGCCAGCAGCGGACCCGGGGTCAGCTCCTACGAGCAGTACTTC
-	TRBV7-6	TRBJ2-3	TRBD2	CASSTRTSGNTDTQYF	TGTGCCAGCAGCACCAGGACTAGCGGAAACACAGATACGCAGTATTTT
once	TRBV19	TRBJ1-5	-	CASTVGGGNQPQHF	TGTGCCAGTACCGTGGGGGGTGGCAATCAGCCCCAGCATTTT
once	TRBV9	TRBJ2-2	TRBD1	CASSTKTGGNTGELFF	TGTGCCAGCAGCACGAAGACAGGGGGCAACACCGGGGAGCTGTTTTTT
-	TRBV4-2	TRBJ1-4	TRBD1	CASSQDGTGKLNEKLFF	TGTGCCAGCAGCCAAGATGGGACAGGGAAACTAAATGAAAAACTGTTTTTT
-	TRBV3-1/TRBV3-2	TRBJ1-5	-	CASSQSTGSVQPQHF	TGTGCCAGCAGCCAATCGACAGGTTCGGTTCAGCCCCAGCATTTT
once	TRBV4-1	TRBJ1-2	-	CASSQGPFQDYYGYTF	TGCGCCAGCAGCCAAGGACCTTTCCAGGACTACTATGGCTACACCTTC
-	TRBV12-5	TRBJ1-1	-	CASGLGPGGTEAFF	TGTGCTAGTGGTTTGGGTCCGGGGGGTACTGAAGCTTTCTTT
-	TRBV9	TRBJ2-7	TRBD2	CASSEGLASYEQYF	TGTGCCAGCAGCGAAGGACTAGCTTCCTACGAGCAGTACTTC
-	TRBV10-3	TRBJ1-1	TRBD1	CAIRPGTGGIRDTEAFF	TGTGCCATCAGACCCGGGACAGGGGGCATTAGGGACACTGAAGCTTTCTTT
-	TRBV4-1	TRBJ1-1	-	CASSLKQTHGGAGTEAFF	TGCGCCAGCAGCCTCAAGCAGACCCACGGGGGGGCTGGCACTGAAGCTTTCTTT
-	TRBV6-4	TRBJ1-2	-	CASSVSAGSNYGYTF	TGTGCCAGCAGTGTATCCGCGGGATCTAACTATGGCTACACCTTC
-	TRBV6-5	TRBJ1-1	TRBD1	CASSHTGQFFAEAFF	TGTGCCAGCAGCCATACGGGACAGTTTTTCGCTGAAGCTTTCTTT
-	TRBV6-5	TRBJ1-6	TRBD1	CASSYDRDNSPLHF	TGTGCCAGCAGCTACGACAGGGATAATTCACCCCTCCACTTT
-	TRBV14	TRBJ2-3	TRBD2	CASSQNLAGGPYTQYF	TGTGCCAGCAGCCAAAACCTAGCGGGGGGGCCATATACGCAGTATTTT
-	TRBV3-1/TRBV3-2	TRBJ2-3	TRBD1	CASSFRGQGADTQYF	TGTGCCAGCAGCTTCCGTGGACAGGGGGCAGATACGCAGTATTTT
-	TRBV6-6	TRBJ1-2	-	CASSYSTGREGYTF	TGTGCCAGCAGTTATAGCACGGGGAGAGAAGGCTACACCTTC
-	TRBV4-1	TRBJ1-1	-	CASSLTNTEAFF	TGCGCCAGCAGCCTTACTAACACTGAAGCTTTCTTT
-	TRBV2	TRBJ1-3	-	CASSPPVGSGNTIYF	TGTGCCAGCAGTCCCCCAGTTGGCTCTGGAAACACCATATATTTT
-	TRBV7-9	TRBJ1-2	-	CASSPGTGGYGYTF	TGTGCCAGCAGCCCAGGGACCGGGGGCTATGGCTACACCTTC
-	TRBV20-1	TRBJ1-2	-	CSASSAREAGYTF	TGCAGTGCTAGTTCGGCCAGGGAGGCGGGCTACACCTTC
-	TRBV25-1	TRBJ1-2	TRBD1	CASSGTGGVYGYTF	TGTGCCAGCAGTGGGACAGGGGGAGTCTATGGCTACACCTTC
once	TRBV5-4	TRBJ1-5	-	CASSPTDTNQPQHF	TGTGCCAGCAGCCCGACAGACACCAATCAGCCCCAGCATTTT
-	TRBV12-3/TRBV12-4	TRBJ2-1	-	CASSNNEQFF	TGTGCCAGCAGCAACAATGAGCAGTTCTTC
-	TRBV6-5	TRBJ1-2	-	CAGGRGLLNGYTF	TGTGCCGGCGGGCGGGGGCTCCTGAATGGCTACACCTTC
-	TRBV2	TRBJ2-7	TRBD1	CASSGTGVTYEQYF	TGTGCCAGCAGTGGGACAGGGGTTACCTACGAGCAGTACTTC
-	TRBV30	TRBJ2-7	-	CAWSAPAVTYEQYF	TGTGCCTGGAGTGCTCCAGCGGTGACCTACGAGCAGTACTTC
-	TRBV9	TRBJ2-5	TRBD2	CASSVGTQGGQETQYF	TGTGCCAGCAGCGTAGGTACCCAGGGAGGGCAAGAGACCCAGTACTTC
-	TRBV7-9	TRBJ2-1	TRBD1	CASSRTGYEQFF	TGTGCCAGCAGTCGGACAGGGTATGAGCAGTTCTTC
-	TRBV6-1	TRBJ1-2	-	CASSERGAHGYTF	TGTGCCAGCAGTGAACGGGGGGCGCATGGCTACACCTTC
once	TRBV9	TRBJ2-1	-	CASSVAGDGNEQFF	TGTGCCAGCAGCGTAGCAGGGGATGGAAATGAGCAGTTCTTC
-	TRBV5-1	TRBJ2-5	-	CASSPARGAWETQYF	TGCGCCAGCAGCCCCGCCAGGGGGGCCTGGGAGACCCAGTACTTC
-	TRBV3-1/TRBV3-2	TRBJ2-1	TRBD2	CASSQSQLAGGLYNEQFF	TGTGCCAGCAGCCAGTCCCAACTAGCGGGGGGGCTCTACAATGAGCAGTTCTTC
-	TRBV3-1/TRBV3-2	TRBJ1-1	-	CASSQAQGAGTEAFF	TGTGCCAGCAGCCAAGCCCAGGGTGCAGGGACTGAAGCTTTCTTT
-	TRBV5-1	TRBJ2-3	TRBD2	CASSSTSGSDTQYF	TGCGCCAGCAGCAGTACTAGCGGGTCAGATACGCAGTATTTT
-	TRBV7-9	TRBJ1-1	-	CASSPSRGRDVTEAFF	TGTGCCAGCAGCCCCAGCCGTGGCAGGGATGTCACTGAAGCTTTCTTT
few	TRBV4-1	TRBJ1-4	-	CASSQAGTGYEKLFF	TGCGCCAGCAGCCAAGCCGGGACTGGATATGAAAAACTGTTTTTT
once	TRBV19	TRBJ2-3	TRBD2	CASSPEVPWLAGGDTQYF	TGTGCCAGTAGCCCAGAAGTGCCCTGGCTAGCGGGAGGAGATACGCAGTATTTT
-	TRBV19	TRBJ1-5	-	CASSIGGSNQPQHF	TGTGCCAGTAGTATAGGCGGATCGAATCAGCCCCAGCATTTT
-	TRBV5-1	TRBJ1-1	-	CASRLIEGTEAFF	TGCGCCAGCAGGCTAATAGAGGGCACTGAAGCTTTCTTT
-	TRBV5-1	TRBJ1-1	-	CASSWEGHAEAFF	TGCGCCAGCAGCTGGGAGGGACACGCTGAAGCTTTCTTT
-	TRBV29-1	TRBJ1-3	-	CSVDPTASGNTIYF	TGCAGCGTTGACCCGACAGCGTCTGGAAACACCATATATTTT
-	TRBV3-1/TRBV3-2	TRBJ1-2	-	CASSQEFRAGYGYTF	TGTGCCAGCAGCCAAGAATTCCGCGCAGGCTATGGCTACACCTTC
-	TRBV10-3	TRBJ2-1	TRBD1	CATRKSGGTYNEQFF	TGTGCCACCAGGAAATCAGGGGGCACCTACAATGAGCAGTTCTTC
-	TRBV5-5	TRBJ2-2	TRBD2	CASSYIAGAYTGELFF	TGTGCCAGCAGCTACATAGCGGGGGCCTACACCGGGGAGCTGTTTTTT
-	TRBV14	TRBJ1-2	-	CASSQRRDLTNYGYTF	TGTGCCAGCAGCCAACGCAGGGACTTAACTAACTATGGCTACACCTTC
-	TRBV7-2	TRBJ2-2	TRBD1	CASSPDRRTGELFF	TGTGCCAGCAGCCCGGACAGGAGAACCGGGGAGCTGTTTTTT
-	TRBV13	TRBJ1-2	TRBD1	CASSRTGPDYGYTF	TGTGCCAGCAGCCGGACAGGGCCGGACTATGGCTACACCTTC
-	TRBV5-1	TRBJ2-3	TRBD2	CASSLVSGGMPDTQYF	TGCGCCAGCAGCTTGGTCAGCGGGGGGATGCCAGATACGCAGTATTTT
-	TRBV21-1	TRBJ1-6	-	CASRRLQGICSPLHF	TGTGCCAGCAGGCGACTACAGGGGATCTGTTCACCCCTCCACTTT
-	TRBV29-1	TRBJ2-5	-	CSVRGLQETQYF	TGCAGCGTTAGAGGTCTGCAAGAGACCCAGTACTTC
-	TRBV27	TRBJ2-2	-	CASSLYILTGELFF	TGTGCCAGCAGTTTATACATTCTGACCGGGGAGCTGTTTTTT
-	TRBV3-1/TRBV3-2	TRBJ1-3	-	CASSQWASGNTIYF	TGTGCCAGCAGCCAGTGGGCTTCTGGAAACACCATATATTTT